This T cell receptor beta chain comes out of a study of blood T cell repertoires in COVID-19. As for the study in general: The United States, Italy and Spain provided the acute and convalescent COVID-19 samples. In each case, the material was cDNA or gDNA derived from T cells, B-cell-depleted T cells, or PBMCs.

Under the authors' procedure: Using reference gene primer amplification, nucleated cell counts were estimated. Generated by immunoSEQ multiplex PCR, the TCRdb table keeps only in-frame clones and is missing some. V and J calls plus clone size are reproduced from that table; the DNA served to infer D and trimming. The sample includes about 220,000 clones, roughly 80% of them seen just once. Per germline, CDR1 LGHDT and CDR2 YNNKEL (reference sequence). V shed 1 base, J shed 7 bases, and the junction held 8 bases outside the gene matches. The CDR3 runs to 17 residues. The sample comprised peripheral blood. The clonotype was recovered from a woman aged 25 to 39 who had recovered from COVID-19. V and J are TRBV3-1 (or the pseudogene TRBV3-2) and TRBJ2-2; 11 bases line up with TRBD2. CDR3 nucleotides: TGTGCCAGCAGCCAAGCTCTAGCGGGAGGAGTAAACGGGGAGCTGTTTTTT. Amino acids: CASSQALAGGVNGELFF.